The T cell receptor beta chain under discussion was sequenced for a study of CD8+ T cells in alopecia areata. As for the study in general: At a dose of 5 to 10 mg twice daily, oral tofacitinib was given to treated patients.

Points from the study as a whole: TCRs were shared less clearly across patients than in mice, possibly for HLA-related reasons. Greater clonality was observed in lesional scalp samples, especially alopecia totalis/universalis, versus normal scalp.

Germline V CDR1 and CDR2: SQVTM, ANQGSEA. The CDR3 has 13 amino acids. The V gene lost 0 bases and the J gene lost 1 base, with 6 bases spanning the gap. With regard to this clone: Its antigen is still unknown.

Extracted RNA was reverse transcribed, and the resulting cDNA served as sequencing template. The method was immunoSEQ multiplex PCR; TCRdb's version includes in-frame clones alone and lacks a portion of them. Of around 250,000 clones in the sample, 65% to 70% were seen once. As part of sample collection, lesional scalp punch biopsies and peripheral blood were taken from alopecia areata patients. Here the sequenced sample was CD4+ T cells sorted from blood, taken at week 0. This chain uses TRBV29-1 with TRBJ1-1; D gene ambiguous. The clonotype was recovered from a human donor with alopecia areata. This CDR3 reads CSVEEWRNTEAFF. The CDR3 bases are TGCAGCGTTGAAGAATGGAGGAACACTGAAGCTTTCTTT.